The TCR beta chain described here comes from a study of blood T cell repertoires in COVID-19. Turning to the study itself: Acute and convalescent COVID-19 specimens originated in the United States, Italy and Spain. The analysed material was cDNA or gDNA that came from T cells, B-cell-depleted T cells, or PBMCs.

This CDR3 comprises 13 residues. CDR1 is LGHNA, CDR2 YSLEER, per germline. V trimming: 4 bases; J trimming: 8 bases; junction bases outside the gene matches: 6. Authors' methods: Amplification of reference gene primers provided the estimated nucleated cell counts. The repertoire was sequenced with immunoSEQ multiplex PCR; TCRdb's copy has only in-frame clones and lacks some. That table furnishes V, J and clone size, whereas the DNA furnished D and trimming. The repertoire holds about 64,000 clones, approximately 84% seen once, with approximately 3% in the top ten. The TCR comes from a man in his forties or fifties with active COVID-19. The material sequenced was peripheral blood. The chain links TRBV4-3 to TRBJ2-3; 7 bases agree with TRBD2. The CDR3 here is CASSLSQRGTQYF. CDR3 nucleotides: TGCGCCAGCAGCCTGTCCCAGCGGGGTACGCAGTATTTT.